The source of this T cell receptor (beta chain) is a study of shared clonotypes between healthy human individuals (dated by TCRdb to the early 2020s). A note on the overall study: The cohort included a few men and a couple of women between 18 and 49 years of age. Per donor, three plates each were used for CD4 naive and CD4 memory, two for CD8 naive, and one for CD8 memory. To estimate repertoire size and how much clonotype sharing occurs between individuals, the study deeply sequenced the blood TCR repertoires of 4 to 6 healthy adults. Libraries were prepared and TCR repertoires were sequenced by different laboratories using diverse techniques, in order to increase sequencing depth and limit assay-specific biases. Between about 0.9 and 8.9 billion PBMCs per donor were obtained by leukapheresis. Overall study results and their limits: When several donors were compared, the shared fraction of clonotypes was 5% to 6.5% for naive CD4, 3.5% to 4% for naive CD8, 2.3% for memory CD4, and 0.35% to 0.4% for memory CD8. The small number of donors limited the genetic and exposure-history diversity represented. Rarefaction of sorted-subset datasets indicated incomplete sequencing despite the large sequencing depth. Estimated clonotype richness was generally larger for naive than for memory subsets. Clonotypes shared by all four sorted-subset donors showed higher generation probabilities than non-shared clonotypes. Based on pairwise subsampling, the degree of clonotype sharing among donors was expected to be affected by sequencing depth. Only blood was sampled, and tissue TCR repertoires likely differ from those in blood.

This clone was seen a single time. The target of this receptor is not known. It has no much larger one-base neighbor in the sample; base qualities were not kept. The cysteine opens and the phenylalanine closes a CDR3 of 14 amino acids. This entry keeps only the CDR3 DNA: 42 bases, framed from base 1. V sheds 3 bases and J sheds 4 bases, leaving 13 bases between their ends. Per the germline V gene (reference sequence), MNHEY is the CDR1 and SMNVEV is the CDR2. The donors were healthy, HIV-negative adults with no recently reported acute infections or vaccinations. Every donor was a Caucasian adult living in Nashville, Tennessee, USA. CD4+ T cells were enriched by magnetic negative selection; naive cells were then positively selected on CD45RA, and the negative fraction formed the memory subset. Blood was obtained by leukapheresis, after which PBMCs were separated by Ficoll-Histopaque density gradient centrifugation and cryopreserved in liquid nitrogen vapor phase. Analytical flow cytometry was used to check the purity and quantity of every magnetically sorted T cell population. Genomic DNA was isolated from each sorted fraction and quantified by UV absorbance on a Nanodrop 2000c.

Using the deep immunoSEQ assay, TCR CDR3 regions were amplified from genomic DNA by multiplex PCR. For each cell subset, the extracted genomic DNA was distributed evenly across all wells of several immunoSEQ 96-well plates, and each plate served as one replicate. Each replicate PCR for sorted subsets received about 200 ng genomic DNA, equal to tens of thousands of T cell genomes. The purified libraries were quantified using a Qubit 3.0 fluorometer, sized with a Bioanalyzer 2100, and then quantified again using the KAPA Library Quantification kit. Each immunoSEQ 96-well plate was sequenced on its own single-read 150-cycle Illumina NextSeq 550 flow cell. The paper's data handling went like this. The immunoSEQ output contained only junctional sequences without quality scores, so filtering could not match that applied to full-length reads. Sequences were annotated with PyIR, a Python wrapper for IgBLAST v1.9, and V/J genes and CDR3 were assigned using IMGT germline references. Reads were filtered out if the reads had weak V/J assignments (E-value above 1e-6), no CDR3, stop codons, out-of-frame junctions, or ambiguous translated residues. V3J clonotypes were defined as sequences sharing the same inferred V gene, J gene, and CDR3 amino acid sequence. Percentage overlap between repertoires was computed as shared unique clonotypes divided by the size of the smaller repertoire. Three approaches were used to assess repertoire richness: RTK rarefaction, the Chao1 estimator, and Recon v2.1 estimates of unobserved clonotypes. Generation probabilities were computed with OLGA for all TCRbeta clonotypes obtained by the gDNA method from a handful of donors. TCRdb retrieved this table from immuneACCESS and kept in-frame rearrangements only. Not all clones are present; in checked studies, unresolved V genes account for under half, and no reason is known for the remainder. V, J and clone size are those of that table, while D and trimming were read from the DNA. The sample profile shows roughly 500,000 clones; about 95% of them were found once. The ten largest clonotypes hold 0.055% to 0.075% of the sample.

This TCR came from a woman aged 25 to 39 in good health. The sequenced sample was naive CD4+ T cells sorted from blood. Reading the label with the study, this specimen's cell subset or site is: CD45RA+ positively selected. Rearrangement joined TRBV27 to TRBJ2-7, with no confidently assigned D gene. The CDR3 protein is CASSLRGLSYEQYF. Read as DNA, the sequence is TGTGCCAGCAGTTTGAGAGGATTGTCTTACGAGCAGTACTTC.